This TCR beta chain comes out of a study of blood T cell repertoires in COVID-19. Germline assignment: CDR1 MNHNY and CDR2 SVGAGI (reference sequence). V trimming: 7 bases; J trimming: 7 bases; junction bases outside the gene matches: 7. The CDR3 spans 14 residues. Here immunoSEQ multiplex PCR was the method, and the copy in TCRdb shows in-frame clones only, minus some. In the table there are some 260,000 clones, about 79% of which are singletons. The genes are TRBV6-6 and TRBJ2-1, with 10 bases identical to TRBD1. This receptor was obtained from a man aged 80 or over with acute or convalescent COVID-19. Sequenced sample: peripheral blood. The CDR3 DNA follows: TGTGCCAGCAATAGGGGGGACAGGGGAAATGAGCAGTTCTTC. This translates into CASNRGDRGNEQFF.